One sample yielded the 19 T cell receptor beta chains listed below, sequenced in a study of tumor and adjacent non-tumor tissue in lung cancer. This sample's RNA came from whole unsorted tissue. A modified ARM-PCR protocol with three rounds of nested PCR amplified TCRbeta. In TCRdb, the multiplex PCR reads were re-called with MiXCR into one record per CDR3 protein. The sample shows 70,000 to 80,000 distinct CDR3 sequences, 72% of them seen only once. Sequencing was performed on lung tumor tissue. Every receptor here comes from a woman aged 40-49 years with non-small cell lung cancer.

This clonotype occurred many times. J is TRBJ2-1 and V is TRBV5-1, with TRBD1 matching over 8 bases. The V gene end was trimmed by 5 bases and the J gene end by 4 bases; junction bases not matched to a gene: 5. This CDR3 is built from 14 residues. Per the germline V gene, CDR1 is SGHRS and CDR2 is YFSETQ. CDR3 sequence (DNA): TGCGCCAGCAGACAGGGGGAAACTTACAATGAGCAGTTCTTC. Protein sequence: CASRQGETYNEQFF.

This clonotype was counted a single time. The junction departs from the called germline gene at one end, perhaps through a read error. The chain carries TRBV20-1 and TRBJ2-6; TRBD2 is a possible D gene (6 bases). The CDR3 contains 16 residues. CDR1 and CDR2 from the germline V gene are DFQATT and SNEGSKA (reference sequence). CDR3 amino acids: CIASAGWSGGANVLTF. CDR3 bases: TGCATTGCTAGCGCGGGATGGTCAGGTGGGGCCAACGTCCTGACTTTC.

For this clonotype: Germline and junction disagree at one end, which may indicate a read error. The J gene is TRBJ2-1, the V gene TRBV11-2; 7 positions agree with TRBD2. This CDR3 comprises 18 residues. Germline values: CDR1 SGHAT, CDR2 FQNNGV. The CDR3 DNA reads TGTACCAGCAGCTTAGGGAGGCGGGGGTATTCTTCCTACAATGAGCGGTTCTTC. Protein: CTSSLGRRGYSSYNERFF.

For this clonotype: Its ends do not fully match the called genes, so a read error is possible. The V gene is TRBV11-3, the J gene TRBJ2-3; D not certain. The CDR3 loop spans 13 amino acids. Germline lookup yields CDR1 SGHNT and CDR2 YENEEA. The CDR3 sequence is CARSLILADIQYF. In nucleotides, the CDR3 is TGTGCCAGGAGCTTAATCCTCGCAGATATCCAGTATTTT.

This rearrangement joins TRBV11-2 to TRBJ2-1; 7 bases align to TRBD1. Trimming removed 3 bases from V and 7 bases from J; junction bases left unmatched: 9. The CDR3 is 15 residues long. Germline V gene lookup returns CDR1 SGHAT and CDR2 FQNNGV. The DNA of the CDR3 is TGTGCCAGCAGCTTTGATACAGGGGATCGTAATGAGCAGTTCTTC. Protein product: CASSFDTGDRNEQFF.

This clonotype occurred once. Since no conserved phenylalanine or tryptophan closes the CDR3, a read error is the likely cause. The V and J genes are TRBV11-2 and TRBJ2-5, with D possibly being TRBD1 (6 bases). The CDR3 consists of 14 residues. Germline CDR1 is SGHAT and CDR2 is FQNNGV. The V end was cut by 5 bases, the J end by 5 bases, with 15 bases between. For the CDR3, the DNA is TGTGCCAGCAGCCTCCAGGGGATGGGGGAGACCCAGTACTCC. Translated: CASSLQGMGETQYS.

This clonotype was counted many times. This chain links TRBV5-1 with TRBJ2-7; 7 nucleotides align to TRBD2. With 1 base clipped from V and 2 bases from J, the junction kept 9 bases outside the gene matches. CDR3 length: 16 residues. CDR1 is SGHRS and CDR2 is YFSETQ in the germline V gene. CDR3 DNA: TGCGCCAGCAGCTTGAGTCCTGCGGGAGACCCCTACGAGCAGTACTTC. It yields the protein CASSLSPAGDPYEQYF.

V is TRBV14 and J is TRBJ2-1; perhaps TRBD2 as D (5 bases). This CDR3 has 16 amino acids. CDR1 and CDR2 (germline): SGHDN, FVKESK. The germline V and J ends were trimmed by 2 bases and 8 bases, with 19 bases remaining between them. The chain's CDR3 is CASSQYRRRATDEQFF. DNA of the CDR3: TGTGCCAGCAGCCAATATAGGAGGAGAGCAACGGATGAGCAGTTCTTC.

On this clonotype: A read error may account for a junction end that differs from germline. The chain combines TRBV11-2 with TRBJ2-1, with 10 bases matching TRBD2. CDR3 size: 17 residues. CDR1 is SGHAT, CDR2 FQNNGV, per germline. The CDR3: CTSSPRLAGVGYSGQFF. DNA for the CDR3: TGTACCAGCAGCCCCCGGCTAGCGGGAGTTGGTTACAGTGGGCAGTTCTTC. Together with reference TRBV11-2 and TRBJ2-1, the CDR3 gives the full variable domain: EAGVAQSPRYKIIEKRQSVAFWCNPISGHATLYWYQQILGQGPKLLIQFQNNGVVDDSQLPKDRFSAERLKGVDSTLKIQPAKLEDSAVYLCTSSPRLAGVGYSGQFFGPGTRLTVL.

Remarks on this clonotype: The junction shows a germline mismatch at one end, possibly a read error. The V gene is TRBV23-1, the J gene TRBJ2-1; D not resolved. TRBV23-1 belongs to the ORF category, with a function that is uncertain. The CDR3 length is 17 residues. DNA for the CDR3: TGCGCCAGCAGTCCCGCAGAGACCGAAAAGGGTTTCAATGGGCAGTTCTTC. Translation: CASSPAETEKGFNGQFF.

In the case of this clonotype: At one end the junction does not follow the germline gene, possibly because of a read error. This chain joins TRBV4-1 and TRBJ2-1; D may be TRBD2 (6 bases). Germline-derived CDR1 and CDR2 are MGHRA and YSYEKL. CDR3 length: 15 amino acids. CDR3 nucleotides: TGCTCCAGCAGAATGAGGCGGGGAAGCTACAATGAGCAGTTCTTC. This gives the protein CSSRMRRGSYNEQFF.

For this clonotype: Relative to the germline gene, one junction end is altered; a read error may explain this. The chain uses TRBV10-3 and TRBJ2-1; D remains unclear. Germline CDR1 reads ENHRY; CDR2 reads SYGVKD. CDR3 size: 12 residues. The CDR3 nucleotides read TGCGCCATCAGTCCAAATGTGGATGAGCAGTTCTTC. This codes for CAISPNVDEQFF.

Notes on this clonotype: An end of the junction differs from the germline gene, which may be a read error. The chain is built from TRBV6-5 and TRBJ1-3, with D possibly matching TRBD1 (5 bases). Germline-derived CDR1 and CDR2 are MNHEY and SVGAGI. This CDR3 region has 16 residues. The DNA for the CDR3 is TGTGTCAGCAGTTACTCCCATACAGGCTCTGGAAACACCATATATTTT. Residues: CVSSYSHTGSGNTIYF.

In the case of this clonotype: The CDR3 end shows no conserved phenylalanine or tryptophan, and so a read error is likely. The V gene is TRBV29-1, the J gene TRBJ1-1, with 7 bases fitting TRBD1. CDR3 length: 14 residues. The V gene end was trimmed by 5 bases and the J gene end by 4 bases; junction bases not matched to a gene: 10. In germline, CDR1 is SQVTM, CDR2 ANQGSEA. The CDR3 region is CSVLKGAESTEAFL. CDR3 coding DNA: TGCAGCGTTTTAAAGGGGGCGGAGTCCACTGAAGCTTTCCTT.

With respect to this clonotype: Germline is not matched at one junction end, which may reflect a read error. The rearrangement uses TRBV5-1 and TRBJ2-1, with D unclear. This CDR3 is built from 12 residues. CDR1 is SGHRS, CDR2 YFSETQ, per germline. The CDR3 loop reads CTSSLTDNEQFF. In nucleotides, the CDR3 is TGCACCAGCAGCTTAACAGACAATGAGCAGTTCTTC.

Worth noting for this clonotype: At one of its ends the junction is not consistent with the germline gene, which may arise from a read error. V usage is TRBV4-1 and J usage is TRBJ2-5; TRBD2 matches at 8 bases. The CDR3 sequence is 15 residues long. The V gene's germline CDR1 is MGHRA and CDR2 YSYEKL. CDR3 amino acids: CASSPPGRGEETKYF. CDR3 DNA: TGCGCCAGCAGCCCCCCCGGGAGGGGCGAGGAGACCAAGTACTTC.

About this clonotype itself: This may come from a read error, since a much larger clone is one base off. The gene calls are TRBV7-9 and TRBJ1-1; D unclear. Germline V gene sequence: CDR1 SEHNR, CDR2 FQNEAQ (reference sequence). This CDR3 is 13 amino acids long. The CDR3 bases are TGTGCCAGAAGCTTAGCACAAGGGACTGAAGCTTTCTTT. This translates into CARSLAQGTEAFF. The full variable domain, rest sourced from reference TRBV7-9 and TRBJ1-1, is DTGVSQNPRHKITKRGQNVTFRCDPISEHNRLYWYRQTLGQGPEFLTYFQNEAQLEKSRLLSDRFSAERPKGSFSTLEIQRTEQGDSAMYLCARSLAQGTEAFFGQGTRLTVV.

Concerning this clonotype: Since a much larger clone is just one base distant, this may be a read error. The CDR3 is CAWTSLNTGELFF. The CDR3 bases are TGTGCCTGGACCTCCTTGAACACCGGGGAGCTGTTTTTT. V usage is TRBV30 and J usage is TRBJ2-2; D ambiguous. Germline V CDR1 and CDR2: GTSNPN, SVGIG (reference sequence). V shed 4 bases and J shed 1 base, with 7 bases lying between them. The CDR3 length is 13 residues.

This clonotype is medium-sized. The gene calls are TRBV29-1 and TRBJ1-1, with 7 bases matching TRBD1. The CDR3 runs to 18 residues. Germline trimming cut 1 base from V and 6 bases from J; bases unmatched to any gene: 20. CDR1 is SQVTM, CDR2 ANQGSEA, per germline. CDR3 in amino acids: CSVEGGFNRGEIDAEAFF. The CDR3 DNA follows: TGCAGCGTTGAAGGGGGGTTCAACAGGGGAGAGATTGACGCTGAAGCTTTCTTT. The variable domain in full, with the rest retrieved from reference TRBV29-1 and TRBJ1-1, is SAVISQKPSRDICQRGTSLTIQCQVDSQVTMMFWYRQQPGQSLTLIATANQGSEATYESGFVIDKFPISRPNLTFSTLTVSNMSPEDSSIYLCSVEGGFNRGEIDAEAFFGQGTRLTVV.